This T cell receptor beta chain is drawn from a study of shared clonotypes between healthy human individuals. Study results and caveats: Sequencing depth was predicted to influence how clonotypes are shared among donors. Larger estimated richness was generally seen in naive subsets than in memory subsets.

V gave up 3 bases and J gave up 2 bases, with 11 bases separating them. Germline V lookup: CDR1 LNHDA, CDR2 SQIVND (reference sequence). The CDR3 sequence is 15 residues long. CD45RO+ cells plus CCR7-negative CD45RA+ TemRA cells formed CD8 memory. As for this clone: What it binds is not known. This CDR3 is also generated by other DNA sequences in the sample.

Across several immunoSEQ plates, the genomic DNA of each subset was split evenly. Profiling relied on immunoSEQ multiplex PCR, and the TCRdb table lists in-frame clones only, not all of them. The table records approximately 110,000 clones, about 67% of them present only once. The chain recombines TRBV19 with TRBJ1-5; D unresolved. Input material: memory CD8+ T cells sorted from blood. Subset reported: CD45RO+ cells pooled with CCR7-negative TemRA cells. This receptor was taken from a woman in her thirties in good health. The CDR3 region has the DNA TGTGCCAGTAGTATTTGGTCCGGGGGCAATCAGCCCCAGCATTTT. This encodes CASSIWSGGNQPQHF. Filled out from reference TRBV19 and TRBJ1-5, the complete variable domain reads DGGITQSPKYLFRKEGQNVTLSCEQNLNHDAMYWYRQDPGQGLRLIYYSQIVNDFQKGDIAEGYSVSREKKESFPLTVTSAQKNPTAFYLCASSIWSGGNQPQHFGDGTRLSIL.